The entry below gives a single T cell receptor beta chain sequence along with its context. Antigen: not known. The CDR3 runs to 13 residues. Germline CDR1 GTSNPN, CDR2 SVGIG (reference sequence). Trimming took off 5 bases at V and 0 bases at J, with 8 bases between the two ends. Time point indicated: persistent/refractory GD, antithyroid drugs over 5 years with positive TRAb. From RNA extracted from PBMCs, the TCR library was made. The data are from a study of regulatory T cells in long-lasting Graves disease. Study-wide results and limits: Segments TRBV28, TRBJ1-2 and TRBJ2-5 showed preferential usage in persistent disease.

Through Arm-PCR of CDR3 regions and iRepertoire HTBI primers, TCR beta libraries were built. Each CDR3 protein is one row after TCRdb ran MiXCR on the multiplex PCR reads. This table holds around 400,000 distinct CDR3 sequences, about a quarter found once. The receptor was derived from a female donor with Graves disease. This specimen consisted of peripheral blood mononuclear cells (PBMCs), obtained when the disease was refractory, from a patient treated with antithyroid drugs. The V gene is TRBV30, the J gene TRBJ1-3; no reliable D call. In DNA, the CDR3 is TGTGCCTGGGATCGGGGCTCTGGAAACACCATATATTTT. Residues: CAWDRGSGNTIYF.